These 11 T cell receptor beta chains share one sample of origin, sequenced in a study of tumor and adjacent non-tumor tissue in lung cancer. RNA was extracted from bulk tissue without any cell sorting. The library came from three nested PCR rounds adapted from ARM-PCR protocols. TCRdb reanalysed the multiplex PCR reads using MiXCR and keeps one entry per CDR3 protein. The sample contains 200,000 or so distinct CDR3 sequences, about 71% of which appear only once. The sample consisted of lung tumor tissue. These receptors came from a man aged 55 to 70 with non-small cell lung cancer.

By share of the sample, this clonotype is large (0.1 to 1%). The genes are TRBV11-1 and TRBJ2-4; 9 nucleotides line up with TRBD1. The germline CDR1 and CDR2 sequences are SGHAT and FQDESV (reference sequence). CDR3 length: 15 amino acids. Trimming removed 5 bases from V and 7 bases from J; junction bases left unmatched: 9. CDR3 sequence reads: CASSDPGDRVNIQYF. Here the CDR3 DNA reads TGTGCCAGCAGCGATCCGGGGGACAGGGTTAACATTCAGTACTTC.

The sample holds one count of this clonotype. One end of the junction is discordant with germline, which a read error may explain. The chain carries TRBV20-1 and TRBJ2-1, with a possible D match to TRBD2 (6 bases). Germline values: CDR1 DFQATT, CDR2 SNEGSKA (reference sequence). The CDR3 is 16 residues long. CDR3 sequence reads: CSARVSGGLAYIEQFF. CDR3 DNA: TGCAGTGCTAGAGTGAGTGGGGGACTTGCCTACATTGAGCAGTTCTTC.

The gene calls are TRBV30 and TRBJ2-3; no clear D gene. V gave up 0 bases and J gave up 10 bases, with 11 bases separating them. The length of the CDR3 is 12 residues. CDR1 GTSNPN and CDR2 SVGIG come from the germline V gene (reference sequence). The CDR3 loop is CAWSVHELAQYF. The CDR3 DNA sequence: TGTGCCTGGAGTGTACACGAGTTGGCGCAGTATTTT.

This clonotype was observed a single time. The junction shows a germline mismatch at one end, possibly a read error. CDR3: CSVLSPEDTESFF. The CDR3 nucleotides are TGCAGCGTTTTGTCTCCCGAGGACACTGAATCTTTCTTT. V gene TRBV29-1 combines with J gene TRBJ1-1, with D possibly TRBD1 on 5 matching bases. This CDR3 spans 13 amino acids. Germline V gives CDR1 SQVTM, CDR2 ANQGSEA.

The gene calls are TRBV6-6 and TRBJ1-2; no definite D call. The CDR3 runs to 13 residues. Germline loops: CDR1 MNHNY, CDR2 SVGAGI (reference sequence). The ends were cut back, 2 bases at V and 7 bases at J, with 11 bases in the middle. Written as DNA, the CDR3 is TGTGCCAGCAGTTACGGGAAGGAGGGTGGCTACACCTTC. It translates to CASSYGKEGGYTF.

This clonotype was seen at least ten times. The chain links TRBV29-1 to TRBJ2-3, with D tentatively TRBD1 (5 bases). Trimming cost V 3 bases and J 1 base, with 5 bases left between them. CDR1 is SQVTM, CDR2 ANQGSEA, per germline. CDR3 length: 12 residues. This CDR3 is CSVDRGTDTQYF. The CDR3 DNA reads as TGCAGCGTTGACAGGGGCACAGATACGCAGTATTTT.

This clonotype was seen only a few times. The chain links TRBV4-2 to TRBJ2-3; D is unresolved. The V end lost 1 base, the J end lost 1 base, and 9 bases lay between the germline ends. This CDR3 contains 15 residues. CDR1 is LGHNA and CDR2 is YNFKEQ in the germline V gene. DNA of the CDR3: TGTGCCAGCAGCCAAGGAGACCCCGGCACAGATACGCAGTATTTT. Its protein is CASSQGDPGTDTQYF.

On this clonotype: The CDR3 carries no conserved terminal phenylalanine or tryptophan, so it likely arises from a read error. It is unclear where the CDR3 begins or ends on the DNA, so no DNA is shown, and the CDR3 is as TCRdb lists it. CDR3 protein: CASSQGTSGLQETQNL. The chain links TRBV11-2 to TRBJ2-5; TRBD2, the table's D call, lacks a check against the DNA. The CDR3 comprises 16 residues, both ends counted. From germline, CDR1 is SGHAT and CDR2 FQNNGV.

Note on this clonotype: At one end, the junction sequence differs from germline, possibly due to a read error. The chain uses TRBV4-1 and TRBJ1-1, with TRBD1 matching 10 bases. The CDR3 has 14 residues. The germline CDR1 and CDR2 sequences are MGHRA and YSYEKL. The CDR3 region is CASSQDRGITEAFF. The DNA of the CDR3 is TGCGCTAGCAGCCAGGACAGGGGGATCACTGAAGCTTTCTTT.

This chain links TRBV6-6 with TRBJ2-1; no clear D gene. Trimming removed 6 bases from V and 7 bases from J, with 16 bases in between. The CDR3 has 14 residues. Germline V gives CDR1 MNHNY, CDR2 SVGAGI (reference sequence). This CDR3 is CASSQLMVMNEQFF. The CDR3 DNA sequence: TGTGCCAGCAGCCAATTGATGGTGATGAATGAGCAGTTCTTC.

About this clonotype: Just one base apart from a much larger clone, this may be a read error. This sequence joins TRBV11-1 and TRBJ2-3, with TRBD1 matching over 8 bases. The junction had 14 bases not matched to a gene; V was cut back by 9 bases and J by 6 bases. Germline lookup yields CDR1 SGHAT and CDR2 FQDESV (reference sequence). The CDR3 sequence is 15 residues long. CDR3 protein: CARSPRQGRLDTQYF. The CDR3 DNA reads TGTGCCAGGAGCCCCCGACAGGGGCGGCTTGATACGCAGTATTTT.